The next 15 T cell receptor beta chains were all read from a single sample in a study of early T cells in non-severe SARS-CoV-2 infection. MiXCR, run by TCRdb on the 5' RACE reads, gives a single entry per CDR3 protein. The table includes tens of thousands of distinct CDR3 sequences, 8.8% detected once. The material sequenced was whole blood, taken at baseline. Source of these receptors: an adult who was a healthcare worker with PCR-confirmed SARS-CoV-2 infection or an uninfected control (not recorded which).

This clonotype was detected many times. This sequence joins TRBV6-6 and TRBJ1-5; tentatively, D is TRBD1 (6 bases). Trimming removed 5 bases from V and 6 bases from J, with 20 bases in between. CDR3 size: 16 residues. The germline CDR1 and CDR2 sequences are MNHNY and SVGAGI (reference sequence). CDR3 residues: CASSEHRFGGSQPQHF. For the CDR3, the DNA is TGTGCCAGCAGTGAACACAGATTTGGGGGCAGTCAGCCCCAGCATTTT.

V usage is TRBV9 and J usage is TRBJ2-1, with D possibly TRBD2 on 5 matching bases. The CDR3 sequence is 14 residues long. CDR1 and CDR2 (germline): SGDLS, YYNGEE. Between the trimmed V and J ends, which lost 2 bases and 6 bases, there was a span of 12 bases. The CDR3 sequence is CASSVWASLNEQFF. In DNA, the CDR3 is TGTGCCAGCAGCGTGTGGGCTAGCCTCAATGAGCAGTTCTTC.

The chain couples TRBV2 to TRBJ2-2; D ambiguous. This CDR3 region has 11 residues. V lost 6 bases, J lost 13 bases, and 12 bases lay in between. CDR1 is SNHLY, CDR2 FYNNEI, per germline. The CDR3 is CASRNPDGLFF. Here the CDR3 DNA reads TGTGCCAGCAGAAATCCCGACGGGCTGTTTTTT.

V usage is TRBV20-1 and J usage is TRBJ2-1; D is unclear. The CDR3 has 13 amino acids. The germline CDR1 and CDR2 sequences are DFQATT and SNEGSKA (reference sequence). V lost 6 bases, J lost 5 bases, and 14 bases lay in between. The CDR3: CSATGPLDNEQFF. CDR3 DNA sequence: TGCAGTGCAACCGGGCCCCTAGACAATGAGCAGTTCTTC.

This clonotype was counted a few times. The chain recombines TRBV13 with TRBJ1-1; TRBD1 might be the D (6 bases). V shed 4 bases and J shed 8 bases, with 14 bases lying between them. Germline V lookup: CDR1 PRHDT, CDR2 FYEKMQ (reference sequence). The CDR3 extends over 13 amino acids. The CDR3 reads CASSSQQGSEAFF. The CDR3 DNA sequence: TGTGCCAGCAGCTCGCAACAGGGATCGGAAGCTTTCTTT.

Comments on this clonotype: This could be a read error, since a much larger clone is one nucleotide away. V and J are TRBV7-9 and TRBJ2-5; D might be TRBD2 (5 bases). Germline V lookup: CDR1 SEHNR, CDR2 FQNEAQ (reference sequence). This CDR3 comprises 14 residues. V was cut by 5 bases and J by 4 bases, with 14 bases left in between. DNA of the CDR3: TGTGCCAGCAGCCAACGGGGTCCCGGAGAGACCCAGTACTTC. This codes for CASSQRGPGETQYF.

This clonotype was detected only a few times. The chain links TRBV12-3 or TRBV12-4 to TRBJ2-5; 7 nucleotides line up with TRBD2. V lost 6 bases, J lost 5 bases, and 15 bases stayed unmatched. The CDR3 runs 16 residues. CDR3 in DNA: TGTGCCAGCAGCCAGACAATTGGGACTAAAGGGGAGACCCAGTACTTC. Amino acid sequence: CASSQTIGTKGETQYF.

This chain's CDR3 is CASSTGTRANQFF. The CDR3 bases are TGTGCCAGTAGTACCGGGACTCGCGCTAATCAGTTCTTC. The chain links TRBV19 to TRBJ2-1; tentatively, D is TRBD2 (6 bases). The germline V gene has CDR1 LNHDA and CDR2 SQIVND (reference sequence). V was clipped by 4 bases and J by 13 bases, with 17 bases between them. CDR3 length: 13 residues. The whole variable domain, filled in from reference TRBV19 and TRBJ2-1, reads DGGITQSPKYLFRKEGQNVTLSCEQNLNHDAMYWYRQDPGQGLRLIYYSQIVNDFQKGDIAEGYSVSREKKESFPLTVTSAQKNPTAFYLCASSTGTRANQFFGPGTRLTVL.

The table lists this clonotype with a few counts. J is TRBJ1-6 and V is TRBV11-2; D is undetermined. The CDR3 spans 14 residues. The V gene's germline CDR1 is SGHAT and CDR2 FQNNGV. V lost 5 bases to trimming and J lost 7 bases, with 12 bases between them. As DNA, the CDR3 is TGTGCCAGCAGCCTGGAGGTGCGGAATTCACCCCTCCACTTT. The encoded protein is CASSLEVRNSPLHF.

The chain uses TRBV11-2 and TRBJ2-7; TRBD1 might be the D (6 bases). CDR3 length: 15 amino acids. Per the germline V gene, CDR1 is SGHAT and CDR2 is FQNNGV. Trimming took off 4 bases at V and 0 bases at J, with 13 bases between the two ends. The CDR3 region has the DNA TGTGCCAGCAGCTCTCCGACAGGTTTCTCCTACGAGCAGTACTTC. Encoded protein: CASSSPTGFSYEQYF.

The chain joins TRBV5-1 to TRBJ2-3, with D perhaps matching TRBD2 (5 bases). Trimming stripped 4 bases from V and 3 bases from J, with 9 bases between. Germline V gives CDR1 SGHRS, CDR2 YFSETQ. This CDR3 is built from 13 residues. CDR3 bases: TGCGCCAGCAGCGGGAGCCGTACAGATACGCAGTATTTT. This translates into CASSGSRTDTQYF.

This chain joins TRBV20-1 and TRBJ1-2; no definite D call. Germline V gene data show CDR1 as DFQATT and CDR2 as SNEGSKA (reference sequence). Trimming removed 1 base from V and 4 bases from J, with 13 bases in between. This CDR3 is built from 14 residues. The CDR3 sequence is CSARAVNPLYGYTF. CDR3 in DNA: TGCAGTGCTAGAGCTGTAAACCCCCTCTATGGCTACACCTTC.

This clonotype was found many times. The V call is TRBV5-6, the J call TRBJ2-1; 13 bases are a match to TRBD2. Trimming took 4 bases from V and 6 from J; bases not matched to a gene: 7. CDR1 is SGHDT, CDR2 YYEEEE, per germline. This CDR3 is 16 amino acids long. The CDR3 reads CASSRAGTSGVNEQFF. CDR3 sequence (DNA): TGTGCCAGCAGCCGGGCCGGGACTAGCGGGGTCAATGAGCAGTTCTTC. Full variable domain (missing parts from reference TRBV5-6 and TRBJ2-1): DAGVTQSPTHLIKTRGQQVTLRCSPKSGHDTVSWYQQALGQGPQFIFQYYEEEERQRGNFPDRFSGHQFPNYSSELNVNALLLGDSALYLCASSRAGTSGVNEQFFGPGTRLTVL.

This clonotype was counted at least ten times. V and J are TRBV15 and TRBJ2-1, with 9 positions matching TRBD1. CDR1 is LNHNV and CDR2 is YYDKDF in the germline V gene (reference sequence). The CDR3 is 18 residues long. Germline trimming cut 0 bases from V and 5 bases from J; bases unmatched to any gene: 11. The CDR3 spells CATSRDILRQGVNNEQFF. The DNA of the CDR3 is TGTGCCACCAGCAGAGATATACTAAGACAGGGGGTTAACAATGAGCAGTTCTTC.

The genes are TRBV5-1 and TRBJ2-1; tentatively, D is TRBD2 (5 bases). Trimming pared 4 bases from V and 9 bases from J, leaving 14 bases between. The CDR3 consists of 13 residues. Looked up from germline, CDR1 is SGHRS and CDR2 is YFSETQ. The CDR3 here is CASSVDPEGEQFF. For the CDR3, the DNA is TGCGCCAGCAGCGTGGACCCCGAGGGTGAGCAGTTCTTC.